A selection of T cell receptor beta chains follows, all from one sample in a study of blood T cells in healthy people across ages. A single record per CDR3 protein comes from TCRdb applying MiXCR to the 5' RACE reads. The sample lists 650,000 to 800,000 distinct CDR3 sequences, more than 40% occurring once. The sample consisted of blood. Every receptor here comes from a man aged 55 to 70 in good health. Each CDR3 is given with its conserved first and last residue. Fields, in order: D gene, V gene, J gene, clone size, CDR3 DNA, CDR3 protein. D genes are given only for firm matches. A row's size may be missing; if present it is once, few, many or a size class.

d_call: TRBD2; v_call: TRBV20-1; j_call: TRBJ2-7; clone_size: .; cdr3_nt: TGCAGTGCTAGTGGCCGGGGGGGTTTTTCTTGGGAGCAGTACTTC; cdr3_aa: CSASGRGGFSWEQYF
d_call: .; v_call: TRBV29-1; j_call: TRBJ2-7; clone_size: .; cdr3_nt: TGCAGCGTCCACGGGACACGAAATGAGCAGTACTTC; cdr3_aa: CSVHGTRNEQYF
d_call: TRBD2; v_call: TRBV20-1; j_call: TRBJ2-5; clone_size: many; cdr3_nt: TGCAGTGCTTTAACGGGGGGAGTAAAGCAGTACTTC; cdr3_aa: CSALTGGVKQYF
d_call: .; v_call: TRBV24-1; j_call: TRBJ2-5; clone_size: many; cdr3_nt: TGTGCCACCAAAGGTGTGGTAGAAGAGACCCAGTACTTC; cdr3_aa: CATKGVVEETQYF
d_call: TRBD2; v_call: TRBV3-1; j_call: TRBJ2-7; clone_size: .; cdr3_nt: TGTGCCAGCAGCCAAGTGACTAGCGGGGGGGTAACCTACGAGCAGTACTTC; cdr3_aa: CASSQVTSGGVTYEQYF
d_call: .; v_call: TRBV11-2; j_call: TRBJ1-5; clone_size: .; cdr3_nt: TGTGCCAGCAGCTTAACGGCGGGGAGTCCTAATCAGCCCCAGCATTTT; cdr3_aa: CASSLTAGSPNQPQHF
d_call: TRBD2; v_call: TRBV4-3; j_call: TRBJ2-1; clone_size: .; cdr3_nt: TGCGCCAGCAGACAACGACTAGCGGGGACCAGCTCCTACAATGAGCAGTTCTTC; cdr3_aa: CASRQRLAGTSSYNEQFF
d_call: .; v_call: TRBV12-3/TRBV12-4; j_call: TRBJ1-4; clone_size: few; cdr3_nt: TGTGCCAGCAGCTCGACAACGAGTAATGAAAAACTGTTTTTT; cdr3_aa: CASSSTTSNEKLFF
d_call: .; v_call: TRBV9; j_call: TRBJ1-1; clone_size: few; cdr3_nt: TGTGCCAGCAGCAAGGACACCATAAACACTGAAGCTTTCTTT; cdr3_aa: CASSKDTINTEAFF
d_call: TRBD2; v_call: TRBV7-9; j_call: TRBJ2-5; clone_size: once; cdr3_nt: TGTGCCAGCAGCTCCCGACTAGCGGTTATCGATAATGAGCAGTACTTC; cdr3_aa: CASSSRLAVIDNEQYF
d_call: TRBD1; v_call: TRBV6-5; j_call: TRBJ1-1; clone_size: few; cdr3_nt: TGTGCCAGCAGCCAAGAACCGGGACAGTTCAGCTCTGAAGCTTTCTTT; cdr3_aa: CASSQEPGQFSSEAFF
d_call: .; v_call: TRBV10-3; j_call: TRBJ2-6; clone_size: .; cdr3_nt: TGTGCCATCAGTGAAGTCCCTCCGGGACGACGTGGGACCGGGGCCAACGTCCTGACTTTC; cdr3_aa: CAISEVPPGRRGTGANVLTF
d_call: TRBD2; v_call: TRBV12-5; j_call: TRBJ2-7; clone_size: once; cdr3_nt: TGTGCTAGTGCCCCGGGACTAGCGTCCCACGAGCAGTACTTC; cdr3_aa: CASAPGLASHEQYF
d_call: .; v_call: TRBV2; j_call: TRBJ2-7; clone_size: .; cdr3_nt: TGTGCCGGCAGTGGGCGGCTCCTAGGGAACTCCTACGAGCAGTACTTC; cdr3_aa: CAGSGRLLGNSYEQYF
d_call: TRBD1; v_call: TRBV6-2/TRBV6-3; j_call: TRBJ2-5; clone_size: .; cdr3_nt: TGTGCAAGCAGATCGGACAGGGGAAGTGGAGAGACCCAGTACTTC; cdr3_aa: CASRSDRGSGETQYF
d_call: .; v_call: TRBV7-9; j_call: TRBJ2-3; clone_size: few; cdr3_nt: TGTGCCAGCAGCTCCCCGCGCAGGGAAACAGATACGCAGTATTTT; cdr3_aa: CASSSPRRETDTQYF
d_call: .; v_call: TRBV5-4; j_call: TRBJ2-3; clone_size: .; cdr3_nt: TGTGCCAGCAGCCCACAACTAAGGGGGGGCGAGGCGGGTACGCAGTATTTT; cdr3_aa: CASSPQLRGGEAGTQYF
d_call: .; v_call: TRBV18; j_call: TRBJ1-2; clone_size: once; cdr3_nt: TGTGCCAGCTCACCAAATGGGAGAGCGGGCTACACCTTC; cdr3_aa: CASSPNGRAGYTF
d_call: .; v_call: TRBV15; j_call: TRBJ1-5; clone_size: .; cdr3_nt: TGTGCCACCAGCATATGGGCGAACTCATATCAGCCCCAGCATTTT; cdr3_aa: CATSIWANSYQPQHF
d_call: .; v_call: TRBV14; j_call: TRBJ2-7; clone_size: .; cdr3_nt: TGTGCCAGCAGCCAAGACGGGAGTAAAGGGTCCTACGAGCAGTACTTC; cdr3_aa: CASSQDGSKGSYEQYF
d_call: .; v_call: TRBV7-8; j_call: TRBJ1-1; clone_size: .; cdr3_nt: TGTGCCAGCAGCTTCCTCCGGGCCCCAACTGAAGCTTTCTTT; cdr3_aa: CASSFLRAPTEAFF
d_call: .; v_call: TRBV27; j_call: TRBJ2-7; clone_size: few; cdr3_nt: TGTGCCAGCAGTTTATCGGCGGCGGGTCCTCGGCGGGAGCAGTACTTC; cdr3_aa: CASSLSAAGPRREQYF
d_call: .; v_call: TRBV29-1; j_call: TRBJ2-7; clone_size: few; cdr3_nt: TGCAGCGTTATAGGGAGCTCCTACGAGCAGTACTTC; cdr3_aa: CSVIGSSYEQYF
d_call: .; v_call: TRBV12-3/TRBV12-4; j_call: TRBJ2-2; clone_size: .; cdr3_nt: TGTGCCAGCAGTTTACGCGGGGCTGTAACCGGGGAGCTGTTTTTT; cdr3_aa: CASSLRGAVTGELFF
d_call: .; v_call: TRBV4-1; j_call: TRBJ1-1; clone_size: .; cdr3_nt: TGCGCCAGCAGCCAAGACGTGGACAGACCCATGAACACTGGAGCTTTCTTT; cdr3_aa: CASSQDVDRPMNTGAFF
d_call: .; v_call: TRBV14; j_call: TRBJ1-2; clone_size: few; cdr3_nt: TGTGCCAGCAGCCCCCTTGGGGACGGGGTATATGGCTACACCTTC; cdr3_aa: CASSPLGDGVYGYTF
d_call: .; v_call: TRBV3-1; j_call: TRBJ2-5; clone_size: .; cdr3_nt: TGTGCCAGCAGCCAAGAGGGTGTGGTTCAGACCCAGTACTTC; cdr3_aa: CASSQEGVVQTQYF
d_call: .; v_call: TRBV27; j_call: TRBJ2-5; clone_size: many; cdr3_nt: TGTGCCAGCCTTGGGGGGTTTCCAGAGACCCAGTACTTC; cdr3_aa: CASLGGFPETQYF
d_call: TRBD1; v_call: TRBV4-3; j_call: TRBJ2-2; clone_size: .; cdr3_nt: TGCGCCAGCAGCCAACATAGACAGGGGATGAACACCGGGGAGCTGTTTTTT; cdr3_aa: CASSQHRQGMNTGELFF
d_call: TRBD1; v_call: TRBV5-6; j_call: TRBJ2-4; clone_size: .; cdr3_nt: TGTGCCAGCACTTCATTTCGGCAGGGGGTGAACATTCAGTACTTC; cdr3_aa: CASTSFRQGVNIQYF
d_call: .; v_call: TRBV27; j_call: TRBJ1-6; clone_size: .; cdr3_nt: TGTGCCAGCAGTTTAGCGACGGGCTTGAATTCACCCCTCCACTTT; cdr3_aa: CASSLATGLNSPLHF
d_call: .; v_call: TRBV20-1; j_call: TRBJ2-7; clone_size: few; cdr3_nt: TGCAGTGCTAAGAGCGGACCTTACGAGCAGTACTTC; cdr3_aa: CSAKSGPYEQYF
d_call: .; v_call: TRBV14; j_call: TRBJ1-1; clone_size: many; cdr3_nt: TGTGCCAGCAGCCAAGACCAGAACACTGAAGCTTTCTTT; cdr3_aa: CASSQDQNTEAFF
d_call: .; v_call: TRBV7-2; j_call: TRBJ2-1; clone_size: .; cdr3_nt: TGTGCCAGCAGCTGGACGCAGAGCTCCTACAATGAGCAGTTCTTC; cdr3_aa: CASSWTQSSYNEQFF
d_call: TRBD2; v_call: TRBV9; j_call: TRBJ2-7; clone_size: .; cdr3_nt: TGTGCCAGCAGCGTAGGTGGGACTAGATCCTACGAGCAGTACTTC; cdr3_aa: CASSVGGTRSYEQYF
d_call: TRBD1; v_call: TRBV30; j_call: TRBJ2-7; clone_size: few; cdr3_nt: TGTGCCTGGAGTGTACAGGGGGCGCGGTACGAGCAGTACTTC; cdr3_aa: CAWSVQGARYEQYF
d_call: .; v_call: TRBV20-1; j_call: TRBJ2-5; clone_size: .; cdr3_nt: TGCAGTGCTAGAGGGGGACGAGCGAAGCGGGAGACCCAGTACTTC; cdr3_aa: CSARGGRAKRETQYF
d_call: .; v_call: TRBV30; j_call: TRBJ2-7; clone_size: .; cdr3_nt: TGTGCCTGGAATGCGCCCGGGGCTCTACCTTCCGAGCAGTACTTC; cdr3_aa: CAWNAPGALPSEQYF
d_call: TRBD2; v_call: TRBV6-2/TRBV6-3; j_call: TRBJ2-1; clone_size: .; cdr3_nt: TGTGCCAGCAGTTACCGAATTTTAGCGGGGGCAACCTACAATGAGCAGTTCTTC; cdr3_aa: CASSYRILAGATYNEQFF
d_call: .; v_call: TRBV30; j_call: TRBJ1-1; clone_size: .; cdr3_nt: TGTGCCTGGATCAGGACCCTGCACACCACTCAAGCTTTCTTT; cdr3_aa: CAWIRTLHTTQAFF
d_call: TRBD2; v_call: TRBV4-3; j_call: TRBJ2-3; clone_size: .; cdr3_nt: TGCGCCAGCAGCCAGGATCGGAGACTAGCGGTCACAGATACGCAGTATTTT; cdr3_aa: CASSQDRRLAVTDTQYF
d_call: .; v_call: TRBV12-3/TRBV12-4; j_call: TRBJ2-3; clone_size: .; cdr3_nt: TGTGCCAGCAGTCTGAGGAGTAGCGGTCCCACAGATACGCAGTATTTT; cdr3_aa: CASSLRSSGPTDTQYF
d_call: .; v_call: TRBV30; j_call: TRBJ2-3; clone_size: .; cdr3_nt: TGTGCCTGGAGACAGGGATCCGTCACAGATACGCAGTATTTT; cdr3_aa: CAWRQGSVTDTQYF
d_call: .; v_call: TRBV18; j_call: TRBJ1-2; clone_size: .; cdr3_nt: TGTGCCAGCTCACCAGAGGCTAACTATGGCTACACCTTC; cdr3_aa: CASSPEANYGYTF
d_call: TRBD1; v_call: TRBV27; j_call: TRBJ2-1; clone_size: many; cdr3_nt: TGTGCCAGCACTACAGGGGCCCCTCACCTTCACAATGAGCAGTTCTTC; cdr3_aa: CASTTGAPHLHNEQFF
d_call: .; v_call: TRBV6-6; j_call: TRBJ2-1; clone_size: few; cdr3_nt: TGTGCCAGCAGTTACAACAGCTACAATGAGCAGTTCTTC; cdr3_aa: CASSYNSYNEQFF
d_call: .; v_call: TRBV12-3/TRBV12-4; j_call: TRBJ1-1; clone_size: .; cdr3_nt: TGTGCCAGCAGTTTTATAACACCGAACACTGAAGCTTTCTTT; cdr3_aa: CASSFITPNTEAFF
d_call: .; v_call: TRBV2; j_call: TRBJ2-7; clone_size: .; cdr3_nt: TGTGCCAGCAGTGATCCCGGACGGGCGACCTACGAGCAGTACTTC; cdr3_aa: CASSDPGRATYEQYF
d_call: TRBD2; v_call: TRBV7-8; j_call: TRBJ2-7; clone_size: .; cdr3_nt: TGTGCCAGCAGCTCAAGGACCAGCGGGGCTATTCAGTACTTC; cdr3_aa: CASSSRTSGAIQYF
d_call: .; v_call: TRBV7-2; j_call: TRBJ2-3; clone_size: .; cdr3_nt: TGTGCCAGCAGCCGAATGGGTAGCACAGATACGCAGTATTTT; cdr3_aa: CASSRMGSTDTQYF
d_call: .; v_call: TRBV7-9; j_call: TRBJ1-2; clone_size: .; cdr3_nt: TGTGCCAGCAGCCGCGGGGCTTATGGCTACACCTTC; cdr3_aa: CASSRGAYGYTF
d_call: TRBD1; v_call: TRBV7-2; j_call: TRBJ1-1; clone_size: .; cdr3_nt: TGTGCCAGCAGCTTAGATTTCAGGGGGACCACTGAAGCTTTCTTT; cdr3_aa: CASSLDFRGTTEAFF
d_call: .; v_call: TRBV20-1; j_call: TRBJ2-3; clone_size: few; cdr3_nt: TGCAGTGCTAGAAACACAGATACGCAGTATTTT; cdr3_aa: CSARNTDTQYF